The 23 T cell receptor beta chains presented below share a single source sample, sequenced in a study of Graves' ophthalmopathy and Graves' hyperthyroidism listed by TCRdb under 2018. Sequenced using an Illumina HiSeq 2000. For repertoire sequencing, the TCR beta CDR3 regions were amplified from RNA transcripts. The first round of RT-PCR was done with HTBI primers and the Qiagen OneStep RT-PCR kit, and was followed by a second round of multiplex PCR, then size selection and purification. TCRdb reprocessing: public reads trimmed at Q25 with fastp, clones called with MiXCR, in-frame beta chains kept. All rows with the same CDR3 protein become a single entry with the most common DNA and genes. This sample has 1 million to 1.3 million distinct CDR3 sequences in its table, and about two fifths of those were observed once. 11% of the sample lies in the top ten. Sequenced: peripheral blood or thyroid tissue (not recorded which). All receptors come from an adult man with Graves' hyperthyroidism.

This clonotype has more than one count but fewer than ten. V is TRBV6-1 and J is TRBJ1-6; D unresolved. The CDR3 covers 13 residues. CDR1 and CDR2 (germline): MNHNS, SASEGT. The ends were cut back, 1 base at V and 14 bases at J, with 12 bases in the middle. The CDR3 is CASSEVGHLALHF. CDR3 nucleotide sequence: TGTGCCAGCAGTGAAGTTGGGCACCTCGCCCTCCACTTT.

This clonotype was counted between two and nine times. The chain couples TRBV9 to TRBJ1-2; a possible D gene is TRBD1 (5 bases). The CDR3 has 14 amino acids. Germline-derived CDR1 and CDR2 are SGDLS and YYNGEE. Trimming pared 4 bases from V and 4 bases from J, leaving 14 bases between. CDR3 residues: CASSSDGGTYGYTF. The CDR3 DNA reads as TGTGCCAGCAGCTCGGACGGGGGGACCTATGGCTACACCTTC. The full variable domain, its missing parts supplied by reference TRBV9 and TRBJ1-2, is DSGVTQTPKHLITATGQRVTLRCSPRSGDLSVYWYQQSLDQGLQFLIQYYNGEERAKGNILERFSAQQFPDLHSELNLSSLELGDSALYFCASSSDGGTYGYTFGSGTRLTVV.

This clonotype was counted ten times or more. The chain is built from TRBV29-1 and TRBJ2-7; maybe TRBD1 (5 bases). This CDR3 has 12 amino acids. Germline CDR1 is SQVTM and CDR2 is ANQGSEA. Deletions cut 3 bases from V and 3 bases from J, with 9 bases between. This CDR3 is CSVEGQSYEQYF. The CDR3, as DNA: TGCAGCGTTGAGGGGCAGAGCTACGAGCAGTACTTC.

Regarding this clonotype: Sequence at one end of the junction differs from germline and may be a read error. V gene TRBV2 combines with J gene TRBJ1-2, with D maybe TRBD1 (5 bases). Germline CDR1 reads SNHLY; CDR2 reads FYNNEI. The CDR3 runs 14 residues. CDR3 sequence: CTSRDSGLSYGYTF. The CDR3 bases are TGTACCAGCAGAGATTCGGGGCTGAGCTATGGCTACACCTTC.

This clonotype was seen repeatedly, ten times or more. V usage is TRBV7-2 and J usage is TRBJ2-7; D possibly corresponds to TRBD1 (7 bases). With 5 bases removed from V and 3 bases from J, the gap between germline ends came to 14 bases. The length of the CDR3 is 14 residues. CDR1 SGHTA and CDR2 FQGNSA come from the germline V gene. DNA for the CDR3: TGTGCCAGCAGCCAGGACAGGACTAACTACGAGCAGTACTTC. This sequence encodes CASSQDRTNYEQYF.

In this sample, this clonotype turned up many times. The chain links TRBV7-2 to TRBJ2-5; D remains ambiguous. This CDR3 has 13 residues. Trimming stripped 3 bases from V and 3 bases from J, with 8 bases between. Per the germline V gene, CDR1 is SGHTA and CDR2 is FQGNSA. The CDR3 coding sequence is TGTGCCAGCAGCTTGAAGGTCGAAGAGACCCAGTACTTC. Its protein is CASSLKVEETQYF. Filled out from reference TRBV7-2 and TRBJ2-5, the complete variable domain reads GAGVSQSPSNKVTEKGKDVELRCDPISGHTALYWYRQSLGQGLEFLIYFQGNSAPDKSGLPSDRFSAERTGGSVSTLTIQRTQQEDSAVYLCASSLKVEETQYFGPGTRLLVL.

This clonotype was counted ten times or more. The J gene is TRBJ1-2, the V gene TRBV20-1; 8 nucleotides match TRBD1. The CDR3 has 15 residues. In germline, CDR1 is DFQATT, CDR2 SNEGSKA (reference sequence). The J segment lost 6 bases and the V segment lost 6 bases, leaving 15 bases of the junction unmatched. Here the CDR3 reads CSALQGAQGADGYTF. The CDR3 DNA reads TGCAGTGCCCTCCAGGGGGCGCAGGGGGCCGATGGCTACACCTTC.

CDR3 DNA: TGCGCCAGCAGCCCCCGGGTGCCCGGGACAGGGATGTACCAAGAGACCCAGTACTTC. Translated, it gives CASSPRVPGTGMYQETQYF. The chain employs TRBV5-1 and TRBJ2-5; TRBD1 aligns across 9 bases. This CDR3 has 19 amino acids. V was pared by 4 bases and J by 0 bases, with 16 bases of the junction left unmatched. The V gene's germline CDR1 is SGHRS and CDR2 YFSETQ.

This clonotype was counted at least ten times. The chain recombines TRBV29-1 with TRBJ2-2; D not resolved. Germline values: CDR1 SQVTM, CDR2 ANQGSEA. Trimming took 3 bases from V and 1 from J, leaving 12 bases between them. The CDR3 covers 15 residues. CDR3 in amino acids: CSVDLFGQNTGELFF. The CDR3 coding sequence is TGCAGCGTTGATCTATTCGGGCAGAACACCGGGGAGCTGTTTTTT.

This clonotype was picked up many times. The chain couples TRBV14 to TRBJ2-6, with D unclear. The CDR3 loop spans 16 amino acids. Germline V lookup: CDR1 SGHDN, CDR2 FVKESK. V was pared by 0 bases and J by 0 bases, with 6 bases between. For the CDR3, the DNA is TGTGCCAGCAGCCAAGATGGGCTCTCTGGGGCCAACGTCCTGACTTTC. Translated, it gives CASSQDGLSGANVLTF.

V usage is TRBV7-9 and J usage is TRBJ2-5; D may match TRBD1 or TRBD2 (7 bases each). Per germline, CDR1 SEHNR and CDR2 FQNEAQ (reference sequence). This CDR3 comprises 17 residues. The germline V and J ends were trimmed by 6 bases and 4 bases, with 24 bases remaining between them. CDR3 sequence reads: CASSLPPRGGAGETQYF. CDR3 nucleotides: TGTGCCAGCAGTTTACCACCCAGGGGGGGCGCCGGAGAGACCCAGTACTTC.

V is TRBV10-3 and J is TRBJ2-5, with 7 bases aligning to TRBD1. Germline CDR1 and CDR2: ENHRY and SYGVKD. CDR3 length: 15 residues. J lost 2 bases, V lost 3 bases, and 6 bases had no gene match. CDR3: CAISDEDRDQETQYF. Here the CDR3 DNA reads TGTGCCATCAGTGATGAAGACAGGGATCAAGAGACCCAGTACTTC.

This clonotype has only one observation. The DNA of the CDR3 is TGTGCCAGCAGTTACACCCCAGGGGGTAATTCACCCCTCCACTTT. This encodes CASSYTPGGNSPLHF. V is TRBV6-2 or TRBV6-3 and J is TRBJ1-6; 7 bases are a match to TRBD1. CDR1 and CDR2 from the germline V gene are MNHEY and SVGEGT. This CDR3 comprises 15 residues. V was pared by 2 bases and J by 6 bases, with 4 bases of the junction left unmatched.

This clonotype was seen only once. Being one base from a much bigger clone, this may be a read error. The chain employs TRBV10-2 and TRBJ2-7; 7 positions match TRBD1. Germline CDR1 is WSHSY and CDR2 is SAAADI. CDR3 length: 16 residues. The CDR3 is CASSQKMGTAAYKQYF. The CDR3 bases are TGCGCCAGCAGCCAGAAGATGGGGACAGCAGCCTACAAGCAGTACTTC.

The V and J genes are TRBV5-1 and TRBJ2-7, with D perhaps being TRBD1 or TRBD2 (6 bases each). With 0 bases removed from V and 13 bases from J, the gap between germline ends came to 14 bases. This CDR3 comprises 12 residues. Germline CDR1 SGHRS, CDR2 YFSETQ. This CDR3 is CASSLAGGTVYF. Here the CDR3 DNA reads TGCGCCAGCAGCTTGGCCGGGGGCACTGTATACTTC.

This clonotype was seen at least ten times. The V gene is TRBV20-1, the J gene TRBJ1-5, with D uncertain. CDR1 DFQATT and CDR2 SNEGSKA come from the germline V gene (reference sequence). This CDR3 is 12 amino acids long. V was pared by 6 bases and J by 0 bases, with 6 bases between. The CDR3, as DNA: TGCAGTGCCGTCTATAGCAATCAGCCCCAGCATTTT. Translating it yields CSAVYSNQPQHF.

The table lists this clonotype with many counts. CDR3 in amino acids: CSARRLGSNQPQHF. CDR3 sequence (DNA): TGCAGTGCTAGAAGGTTAGGGAGCAATCAGCCCCAGCATTTT. The chain combines TRBV20-1 with TRBJ1-5; the D is unclear. The CDR3 sequence is 14 residues long. V lost 2 bases and J lost 1, with 9 bases in between. Germline assignment: CDR1 DFQATT and CDR2 SNEGSKA (reference sequence).

This clonotype showed up many times. The CDR3 coding sequence is TGTGCCAGCAGCAAGGGAAACATGAACACTGAAGCTTTCTTT. The encoded protein is CASSKGNMNTEAFF. The chain carries TRBV7-6 and TRBJ1-1; no firm D call. The CDR3 is made up of 14 amino acids. From germline, CDR1 is SGHVS and CDR2 FNYEAQ. Trimming shortened V by 5 bases and J by 0 bases, and 10 bases separated the two germline ends.

This chain joins TRBV18 and TRBJ2-2; tentative D call: TRBD1 (6 bases). Trimming removed 1 base at V and 5 bases at J, with 11 bases between. CDR3 length: 15 amino acids. CDR1 KGHSH and CDR2 LQKENI come from the germline V gene. This chain's CDR3 is CASSPQQGVTGELFF. CDR3 DNA sequence: TGTGCCAGCTCACCACAACAGGGTGTGACCGGGGAGCTGTTTTTT.

This clonotype was seen repeatedly, ten times or more. The chain couples TRBV12-3 or TRBV12-4 to TRBJ1-2, with D possibly TRBD1 on 5 matching bases. V lost 11 bases and J lost 3, with 16 bases in between. CDR3 length equals 13 residues. CDR3 nucleotide sequence: TGTGCCTCACGGCGGGGGGGGGACTATGGCTACACCTTC. Translated: CASRRGGDYGYTF.

V is TRBV24-1 and J is TRBJ1-3, with 10 bases that match TRBD1. The V segment lost 2 bases and the J segment 0 bases; nucleotides outside the gene matches: 3. The CDR3 loop spans 17 amino acids. The germline CDR1 and CDR2 sequences are KGHDR and SFDVKD. CDR3 loop: CATSDSTGGPSGNTIYF. CDR3 DNA sequence: TGTGCCACCAGTGATTCGACAGGGGGCCCCTCTGGAAACACCATATATTTT.

At least ten counts were recorded for this clonotype. The J gene is TRBJ2-2, the V gene TRBV9; D unclear. CDR3 size: 15 residues. The V gene's germline CDR1 is SGDLS and CDR2 YYNGEE. The V gene lost 4 bases and the J gene lost 1 base, with 11 bases spanning the gap. The CDR3 spells CASSQADGNTGELFF. As DNA, the CDR3 is TGTGCCAGCAGCCAGGCGGATGGGAACACCGGGGAGCTGTTTTTT. Drawing the rest from reference TRBV9 and TRBJ2-2, the complete variable domain is DSGVTQTPKHLITATGQRVTLRCSPRSGDLSVYWYQQSLDQGLQFLIQYYNGEERAKGNILERFSAQQFPDLHSELNLSSLELGDSALYFCASSQADGNTGELFFGEGSRLTVL.

At least ten counts were recorded for this clonotype. The rearrangement uses TRBV10-3 and TRBJ2-5; D not resolved. The ends were cut back, 4 bases at V and 1 base at J, with 4 bases in the middle. The CDR3 contains 12 residues. The germline V gene has CDR1 ENHRY and CDR2 SYGVKD. The CDR3 reads CAISVTQETQYF. CDR3 in DNA: TGTGCCATCAGTGTAACCCAAGAGACCCAGTACTTC.